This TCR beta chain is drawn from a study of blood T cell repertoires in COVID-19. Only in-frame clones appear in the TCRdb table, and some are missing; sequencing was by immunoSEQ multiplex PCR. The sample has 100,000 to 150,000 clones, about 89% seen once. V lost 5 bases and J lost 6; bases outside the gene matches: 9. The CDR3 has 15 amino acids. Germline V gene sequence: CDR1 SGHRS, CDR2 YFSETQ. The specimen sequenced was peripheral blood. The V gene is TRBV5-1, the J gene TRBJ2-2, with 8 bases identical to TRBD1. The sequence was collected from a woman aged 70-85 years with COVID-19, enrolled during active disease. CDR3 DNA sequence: TGCGCCAGCAGGGGGGGACAGGAGGGCGCCGGGGAGCTGTTTTTT. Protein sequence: CASRGGQEGAGELFF. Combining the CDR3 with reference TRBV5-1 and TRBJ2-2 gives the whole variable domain KAGVTQTPRYLIKTRGQQVTLSCSPISGHRSVSWYQQTPGQGLQFLFEYFSETQRNKGNFPGRFSGRQFSNSRSEMNVSTLELGDSALYLCASRGGQEGAGELFFGEGSRLTVL.